The clone carrying this TCR beta chain was detected once. This sample stems from a study of blood T cell repertoires in COVID-19. With 0 bases clipped from V and 3 bases from J, the junction kept 8 bases outside the gene matches. From germline, CDR1 is SGDLS and CDR2 YYNGEE. The length of the CDR3 is 16 residues. Produced via immunoSEQ multiplex PCR; TCRdb's table is partial and in-frame only. The sample contains 300,000 to 350,000 clones, around nine tenths of which appear only once. This clonotype was obtained from a woman aged 65 to 85 with COVID-19, enrolled during active disease. The sequenced sample consisted of peripheral blood. The chain links TRBV9 to TRBJ2-5; 7 bases fit TRBD1. CDR3 amino acids: CASSVGSGTAEETQYF. CDR3 nucleotide sequence: TGTGCCAGCAGCGTAGGATCGGGGACAGCTGAAGAGACCCAGTACTTC.